The T cell receptor beta chain under discussion was sequenced for a study of glioma-infiltrating T cells after dendritic cell vaccination. At the level of the study: Autologous tumor lysate was loaded overnight onto monocyte-derived dendritic cells grown less than 8 days with IL-4 and GM-CSF.

Before vaccination, two weeks after the third vaccination, and at progression, PBMC were collected. The V gene lost 5 bases and the J gene lost 2 bases, with 19 bases spanning the gap. The length of the CDR3 is 16 residues. The germline CDR1 and CDR2 sequences are SGHAT and FQDESV (reference sequence). The primer mix had 60 V beta and 13 J beta primers. The repertoire was sequenced with immunoSEQ multiplex PCR; TCRdb's copy has only in-frame clones and lacks some. Among approximately 64,000 clones, 80% to 85% were seen once, and the ten largest hold under 10%. This TCR was sampled from a human donor with glioblastoma. This sample comprised blood, obtained before dendritic cell vaccination. V usage is TRBV11-1 and J usage is TRBJ2-7; D might be TRBD1 (6 bases). The CDR3 loop reads CASSPRRQEFTYEQYF. The CDR3 bases are TGTGCCAGCAGCCCCCGGCGACAGGAATTTACCTACGAGCAGTACTTC.